A selection of T cell receptor beta chains follows, all from one sample in a study of shared clonotypes between healthy human individuals. Here immunoSEQ multiplex PCR was the method, and the copy in TCRdb shows in-frame clones only, minus some. The repertoire consists of over 2 million clones, with less than 95% occurring once and the leading ten covering 0.37%. Sequencing was done on a sample of naive CD4+ T cells from PBMCs. These receptors were taken from a man younger than 30 in good health. Some clones in this sample may be carry-over from other donors' samples. Both conserved end residues are part of each CDR3. Fields, in order: J gene, CDR3 length, D gene, clone size, V gene, CDR3 DNA, CDR3 protein. D genes are given only for firm matches. Clone size is given for some rows only: seen once, a few or many times, or a class if the clone is expanded.

J gene: TRBJ1-1; CDR3 length: 13; D gene: .; clone size: .; V gene: TRBV6-5; CDR3 DNA: TGTGCCAGCAGTCAAGCCGGGACCCCCCACCCTTTCTTT; CDR3 protein: CASSQAGTPHPFF
J gene: TRBJ2-5; CDR3 length: 13; D gene: .; clone size: .; V gene: TRBV7-3; CDR3 DNA: TGTGCCAGCAGCCCGACGGGCCCCCGGGCCCAGTACTTC; CDR3 protein: CASSPTGPRAQYF
J gene: TRBJ2-1; CDR3 length: 14; D gene: .; clone size: once; V gene: TRBV11-3; CDR3 DNA: TGTGCCAGCAGCCCAAGGGGGGGTTGGAATGAGCAGTTCTTC; CDR3 protein: CASSPRGGWNEQFF
J gene: TRBJ1-1; CDR3 length: 16; D gene: .; clone size: .; V gene: TRBV5-1; CDR3 DNA: TGCGCCAGCAGCCTAAATCCCCTTGGGGCGAACACTGAAGCTTTCTTT; CDR3 protein: CASSLNPLGANTEAFF
J gene: TRBJ2-1; CDR3 length: 16; D gene: TRBD1; clone size: .; V gene: TRBV7-3; CDR3 DNA: TGTGCCAGCAGCTCCAAAGGGACAGGGGGCTACAATGAGCAGTTCTTC; CDR3 protein: CASSSKGTGGYNEQFF
J gene: TRBJ1-5; CDR3 length: 14; D gene: TRBD1; clone size: .; V gene: TRBV10-2; CDR3 DNA: TGCGCCAGCAGTGGGACAGGGGGGGATCAGCCCCAGCATTTT; CDR3 protein: CASSGTGGDQPQHF
J gene: TRBJ2-5; CDR3 length: 15; D gene: .; clone size: .; V gene: TRBV5-1; CDR3 DNA: TGCGCCAGCAGCCCTATTGTGGGGATGGGGGAGACCCAGTACTTC; CDR3 protein: CASSPIVGMGETQYF
J gene: TRBJ1-1; CDR3 length: 12; D gene: .; clone size: .; V gene: TRBV28; CDR3 DNA: TGTGCCAGCAGTTTACGGGGGGGTTCTGCTTTCTTT; CDR3 protein: CASSLRGGSAFF
J gene: TRBJ2-2; CDR3 length: 12; D gene: .; clone size: few; V gene: TRBV10-3; CDR3 DNA: TGTGCCACCCACTTGGACACCGGGGAGCTGTTTTTT; CDR3 protein: CATHLDTGELFF
J gene: TRBJ2-7; CDR3 length: 16; D gene: TRBD1; clone size: .; V gene: TRBV7-9; CDR3 DNA: TGTGCCAGCAGCGCTTCGAACAGGGGAAAGGGCTACGAGCAGTACTTC; CDR3 protein: CASSASNRGKGYEQYF
J gene: TRBJ1-1; CDR3 length: 14; D gene: .; clone size: .; V gene: TRBV4-2; CDR3 DNA: TGTGCCAGCAGCAGGCTTAGGGACGGCGCTGAAGCTTTCTTT; CDR3 protein: CASSRLRDGAEAFF
J gene: TRBJ2-1; CDR3 length: 15; D gene: TRBD1; clone size: .; V gene: TRBV27; CDR3 DNA: TGTGCCAGCAGCCAATCCCGGGACAGCTACAATGAGCAGTTCTTC; CDR3 protein: CASSQSRDSYNEQFF
J gene: TRBJ2-7; CDR3 length: 14; D gene: TRBD1; clone size: .; V gene: TRBV9; CDR3 DNA: TGTGCCAGCAGCGCTGGACAGGGGAACTACGAGCAGTACTTC; CDR3 protein: CASSAGQGNYEQYF
J gene: TRBJ2-5; CDR3 length: 14; D gene: .; clone size: .; V gene: TRBV30; CDR3 DNA: TGTGCCTGGAGTCTTCCCAGGGGTGGAGAGACCCAGTACTTC; CDR3 protein: CAWSLPRGGETQYF
J gene: TRBJ1-2; CDR3 length: 13; D gene: TRBD1; clone size: few; V gene: TRBV10-3; CDR3 DNA: TGTGCCATCAACGGACAGGCTTCCTATGGCTACACCTTC; CDR3 protein: CAINGQASYGYTF
J gene: TRBJ2-1; CDR3 length: 18; D gene: TRBD1; clone size: .; V gene: TRBV19; CDR3 DNA: TGTGCCAGTAGTCCCGACCCAGAACGATCGGACAGGGGGTATGAGCAGTTCTTC; CDR3 protein: CASSPDPERSDRGYEQFF
J gene: TRBJ2-2; CDR3 length: 18; D gene: TRBD2; clone size: .; V gene: TRBV5-6; CDR3 DNA: TGTGCCAGCAGCCCTGGCCCAGCGGGAGGGCCCAACACCGGGGAGCTGTTTTTT; CDR3 protein: CASSPGPAGGPNTGELFF
J gene: TRBJ2-7; CDR3 length: 15; D gene: .; clone size: once; V gene: TRBV6-1; CDR3 DNA: TGTGCCAGCAGTGAAGGATGGGGCGGTCCCTACGAGCAGTACTTC; CDR3 protein: CASSEGWGGPYEQYF
J gene: TRBJ2-7; CDR3 length: 12; D gene: .; clone size: .; V gene: TRBV7-9; CDR3 DNA: TGTGCCAGCAGCTTCACAGGTTACGAGCAGTACTTC; CDR3 protein: CASSFTGYEQYF
J gene: TRBJ2-1; CDR3 length: 12; D gene: .; clone size: .; V gene: TRBV11-2; CDR3 DNA: TGTGCCAGCAGCTTAGTCGGCTACGAGCAGTTCTTC; CDR3 protein: CASSLVGYEQFF
J gene: TRBJ2-1; CDR3 length: 14; D gene: .; clone size: .; V gene: TRBV5-6; CDR3 DNA: TGTGCCAGCAGCCCTAGGGGACCGGGGAGGGAGCAGTTCTTC; CDR3 protein: CASSPRGPGREQFF
J gene: TRBJ2-5; CDR3 length: 14; D gene: .; clone size: .; V gene: TRBV7-8; CDR3 DNA: TGTGCCAGCAGCGGACGGACTCTTCAAGAGACCCAGTACTTC; CDR3 protein: CASSGRTLQETQYF
J gene: TRBJ2-7; CDR3 length: 15; D gene: .; clone size: .; V gene: TRBV28; CDR3 DNA: TGTGCCAGCAGTTTAACGCAGGGGGGGGACTACGAGCAGTACTTC; CDR3 protein: CASSLTQGGDYEQYF
J gene: TRBJ1-5; CDR3 length: 15; D gene: .; clone size: .; V gene: TRBV5-1; CDR3 DNA: TGCGCCAGCAGCGTGGACAGCGTTAGCAATCAGCCCCAGCATTTT; CDR3 protein: CASSVDSVSNQPQHF
J gene: TRBJ2-7; CDR3 length: 14; D gene: .; clone size: .; V gene: TRBV6-6; CDR3 DNA: TGTGCCAGCAGGAACCCAGGGTGGGCTTACGAGCAGTACTTC; CDR3 protein: CASRNPGWAYEQYF
J gene: TRBJ2-1; CDR3 length: 16; D gene: .; clone size: .; V gene: TRBV5-1; CDR3 DNA: TGCGCCAGCAGCTTACCGGGGGCTAGCGGTGGGAATGAGCAGTTCTTC; CDR3 protein: CASSLPGASGGNEQFF
J gene: TRBJ1-1; CDR3 length: 13; D gene: .; clone size: .; V gene: TRBV27; CDR3 DNA: TGTGCCAGCAGTCCCTCCGGGGGGCGGGTAGCTTTCTTT; CDR3 protein: CASSPSGGRVAFF
J gene: TRBJ1-3; CDR3 length: 16; D gene: .; clone size: .; V gene: TRBV15; CDR3 DNA: TGTGCCACCAGCCGGGCCCCCACCCGCTCCGGAAACACCATATATTTT; CDR3 protein: CATSRAPTRSGNTIYF
J gene: TRBJ1-3; CDR3 length: 16; D gene: .; clone size: .; V gene: TRBV4-1; CDR3 DNA: TGCGCCAGCAGCCGGGTAGTTATTGGCTCTGGAAACACCATATATTTT; CDR3 protein: CASSRVVIGSGNTIYF
J gene: TRBJ2-1; CDR3 length: 17; D gene: TRBD2; clone size: .; V gene: TRBV4-1; CDR3 DNA: TGCGCCAGCAGCCGGGAGGCACTAGCGGGAGGCTACAATGAGCAGTTCTTC; CDR3 protein: CASSREALAGGYNEQFF